The next 7 T cell receptor beta chains were all read from a single sample in a study of blood T cell repertoires in COVID-19. Assay: immunoSEQ multiplex PCR; the TCRdb copy retains only in-frame clones and omits some. The sample has about 160,000 clones, roughly 87% seen once. Sequenced input: peripheral blood. Every receptor here comes from a woman aged 55-70 years who had recovered from COVID-19.

The rearrangement uses TRBV6-1 and TRBJ2-7; 9 bases are a match to TRBD1. V gave up 1 base and J gave up 3 bases; unmatched junction bases: 4. CDR3 length: 15 amino acids. The germline gives CDR1 MNHNS, CDR2 SASEGT. CDR3 nucleotide sequence: TGTGCCAGCAGTGAAGTGGGACAGGGAGACTACGAGCAGTACTTC. Protein sequence: CASSEVGQGDYEQYF.

This clone was counted a few times. The chain recombines TRBV19 with TRBJ2-7, with 9 bases identical to TRBD1. The CDR3 extends over 13 amino acids. Germline V CDR1 and CDR2: LNHDA, SQIVND (reference sequence). The J segment lost 3 bases and the V segment lost 6 bases, leaving 3 bases of the junction unmatched. CDR3 protein: CASRVGQGYEQYF. Here the CDR3 DNA reads TGTGCCAGTAGGGTGGGACAGGGCTACGAGCAGTACTTC. Variable domain in full (rest from reference TRBV19 and TRBJ2-7): DGGITQSPKYLFRKEGQNVTLSCEQNLNHDAMYWYRQDPGQGLRLIYYSQIVNDFQKGDIAEGYSVSREKKESFPLTVTSAQKNPTAFYLCASRVGQGYEQYFGPGTRLTVT.

The genes are TRBV30 and TRBJ1-6, with TRBD1 matching 7 bases. Germline CDR1 reads GTSNPN; CDR2 reads SVGIG (reference sequence). V lost 0 bases, J lost 5 bases, and 7 bases stayed unmatched. This CDR3 spans 16 amino acids. The CDR3 nucleotides read TGTGCCTGGAGTGTACCGGAGCAGGGGGATAATTCACCCCTCCACTTT. This gives the protein CAWSVPEQGDNSPLHF.

This clone was counted a single time. This rearrangement joins TRBV28 to TRBJ2-7; 9 bases are a match to TRBD2. The V and J ends lost 6 bases and 0 bases, in that order; junction bases with no gene match: 6. The germline CDR1 and CDR2 sequences are MDHEN and SYDVKM. CDR3 size: 15 residues. CDR3 sequence (DNA): TGTGCCAGCAGACTTAGCGGGGGACCCTCCTACGAGCAGTACTTC. Protein: CASRLSGGPSYEQYF.

The chain employs TRBV15 and TRBJ2-3; 7 bases match TRBD1. Germline CDR1 reads LNHNV; CDR2 reads YYDKDF (reference sequence). There are 18 residues in the CDR3. V dropped 4 bases and J dropped 2; count of bases not matched to a gene: 15. CDR3 region: CATSNRDRSNRLTDTQYF. DNA for the CDR3: TGTGCCACCAGCAACCGGGACAGATCGAACAGACTCACAGATACGCAGTATTTT.

The gene calls are TRBV6-5 and TRBJ2-7; tentative D call: TRBD2 (5 bases). Between the trimmed V and J ends, which lost 6 bases and 5 bases, there was a span of 11 bases. CDR1 is MNHEY and CDR2 is SVGAGI in the germline V gene. The CDR3 runs 12 residues. CDR3 region: CASRNEGNEQYF. CDR3 DNA: TGTGCCAGCAGGAATGAGGGAAACGAGCAGTACTTC.

V gene TRBV6-5 combines with J gene TRBJ1-2; TRBD1 aligns across 9 bases. Germline lookup yields CDR1 MNHEY and CDR2 SVGAGI. The CDR3 runs 16 residues. V gave up 2 bases and J gave up 8 bases; unmatched junction bases: 12. CDR3 in DNA: TGTGCCAGCAGTTACCGGGGGACAGGGTATCCTCGGGGCTACACCTTC. It is translated as CASSYRGTGYPRGYTF.